Following are 3 T cell receptor beta chains from one sample sequenced in a study of blood T cell repertoires in COVID-19. Profiling relied on immunoSEQ multiplex PCR, and the TCRdb table lists in-frame clones only, not all of them. The profile shows approximately 180,000 clones, 75% to 90% of them singletons. The sample consisted of PBMCs or T cells enriched from blood (not recorded which). All receptors come from a woman in her forties with acute COVID-19.

The CDR3 DNA sequence: TGTGCCAGTAGTCAGGACAGGTTCCTGCTTGATTCACCCCTCCACTTT. This codes for CASSQDRFLLDSPLHF. The chain combines TRBV19 with TRBJ1-6; 7 bases align to TRBD1. Germline CDR1 LNHDA, CDR2 SQIVND (reference sequence). The CDR3 length is 16 residues. The trim removed 5 bases at V and 8 bases at J, leaving 12 bases unmatched.

The J gene is TRBJ2-1, the V gene TRBV5-1, with 7 bases lining up with TRBD2. V lost 6 bases, J lost 3 bases, and 18 bases stayed unmatched. Germline values: CDR1 SGHRS, CDR2 YFSETQ. The CDR3 is made up of 18 amino acids. The CDR3 DNA is TGCGCCAGCATCTGCCTGGAGGGAGGGCCTATGATCTACAATGAGCAGTTCTTC. This gives the protein CASICLEGGPMIYNEQFF.

The chain couples TRBV28 to TRBJ1-1; 7 bases fit TRBD1. Losses at the gene ends were 5 bases for V and 5 bases for J; bases not matched to a gene: 5. Germline values: CDR1 MDHEN, CDR2 SYDVKM. CDR3 size: 13 residues. This CDR3 reads CASSHYRGTEAFF. The CDR3 DNA is TGTGCCAGCAGTCACTACAGGGGAACTGAAGCTTTCTTT.